Presented here are 17 T cell receptor beta chains from one specimen sequenced in a study of shared clonotypes between healthy human individuals. Some clones are missing from TCRdb's copy, which holds only in-frame ones; the method was immunoSEQ multiplex PCR. The sample records some 550,000 clones, about 96% being singletons. Specimen: naive CD4+ T cells sorted from blood. Subset specified: CD45RA+ positively selected. Every receptor here comes from a woman between 25 and 40 years old in good health.

The chain carries TRBV7-6 and TRBJ1-3, with D tentatively TRBD1 (5 bases). Trimming shortened V by 1 base and J by 3 bases, and 10 bases separated the two germline ends. The germline CDR1 and CDR2 sequences are SGHVS and FNYEAQ. This CDR3 comprises 15 residues. The CDR3 DNA reads TGTGCCAGCAGCTTAGGGGCAGGGTTTGGAAACACCATATATTTT. The encoded protein is CASSLGAGFGNTIYF.

This rearrangement joins TRBV19 to TRBJ2-5; D could derive from TRBD1 or TRBD2 (6 bases each). The germline V and J ends were trimmed by 3 bases and 4 bases, with 12 bases remaining between them. Per germline, CDR1 LNHDA and CDR2 SQIVND (reference sequence). There are 14 residues in the CDR3. The CDR3 DNA reads as TGTGCCAGTAGTATTCTCACGGGGGCAGAGACCCAGTACTTC. This codes for CASSILTGAETQYF.

This chain joins TRBV5-8 and TRBJ2-2; D may be TRBD2 (6 bases). CDR1 SGHTS and CDR2 YDEGEE come from the germline V gene. V was clipped by 2 bases and J by 5 bases, with 13 bases between them. The CDR3 has 15 amino acids. For the CDR3, the DNA is TGTGCCAGCAGCTTTTCGGGACTCACTACCGGGGAGCTGTTTTTT. Translation: CASSFSGLTTGELFF.

The chain has TRBV19 and TRBJ2-2, with 12 bases that match TRBD1. The trim removed 10 bases at V and 6 bases at J, leaving 6 bases unmatched. The CDR3 is made up of 14 amino acids. Germline CDR1 is LNHDA and CDR2 is SQIVND (reference sequence). The CDR3 coding sequence is TGTGCCATCCGGGACAGGGGGCCCTCCGGGGAGCTGTTTTTT. Its translation: CAIRDRGPSGELFF.

This clone has a single count. The chain has TRBV28 and TRBJ1-1, with 7 positions matching TRBD1. The J segment lost 9 bases and the V segment lost 10 bases, leaving 14 bases of the junction unmatched. Germline CDR1 and CDR2: MDHEN and SYDVKM. The CDR3 has 13 residues. CDR3 in amino acids: CATRDSLTLKAFF. As DNA, the CDR3 is TGTGCCACGAGGGACAGCCTTACCCTGAAAGCTTTCTTT.

The rearrangement links TRBV7-9 to TRBJ1-2, with a tentative D call TRBD1 (5 bases). Trimming took off 6 bases at V and 4 bases at J, with 12 bases between the two ends. This CDR3 is 13 amino acids long. CDR1 and CDR2 from the germline V gene are SEHNR and FQNEAQ (reference sequence). The CDR3 DNA sequence: TGTGCCAGCAGACAAACAGGATTCTATGGCTACACCTTC. Its translation is CASRQTGFYGYTF.

The chain joins TRBV2 to TRBJ2-3; a possible D gene is TRBD2 (6 bases). The CDR3 runs 14 residues. Germline loops: CDR1 SNHLY, CDR2 FYNNEI. Between the trimmed V and J ends, which lost 5 bases and 4 bases, there was a span of 13 bases. CDR3 region: CASSKEGFSDTQYF. CDR3 sequence (DNA): TGTGCCAGCAGTAAGGAGGGTTTTTCAGATACGCAGTATTTT.

J is TRBJ2-7 and V is TRBV27, with 13 bases that match TRBD2. Trimming took 4 bases from V and 2 from J; bases not matched to a gene: 5. CDR1 MNHEY and CDR2 SMNVEV come from the germline V gene (reference sequence). There are 16 residues in the CDR3. In DNA, the CDR3 is TGTGCCAGCAGTTCCCAACTAGCGGGAGGGCCCTACGAGCAGTACTTC. This translates into CASSSQLAGGPYEQYF.

This clone has just one count. The V call is TRBV9, the J call TRBJ2-7; 7 bases align to TRBD2. This CDR3 is built from 14 residues. Per germline, CDR1 SGDLS and CDR2 YYNGEE. V shed 4 bases and J 6 bases; nucleotides not matched to a gene: 10. The CDR3 is CASSPRDYFSEQYF. DNA for the CDR3: TGTGCCAGCAGCCCCCGGGACTATTTCTCCGAGCAGTACTTC.

The chain has TRBV7-9 and TRBJ2-4; 7 bases align to TRBD1. J lost 1 base, V lost 8 bases, and 11 bases had no gene match. Germline CDR1 and CDR2: SEHNR and FQNEAQ (reference sequence). The CDR3 contains 16 residues. As DNA, the CDR3 is TGTGCCAGCGGCAACTATCAGGGGGTGGCCAAAAACATTCAGTACTTC. The encoded protein is CASGNYQGVAKNIQYF.

The chain couples TRBV14 to TRBJ1-1; D ambiguous. Trimming removed 1 base at V and 2 bases at J, with 5 bases between. The CDR3 is made up of 13 amino acids. Germline V CDR1 and CDR2: SGHDN, FVKESK. In DNA, the CDR3 is TGTGCCAGCAGCCAAGGAACCAACACTGAAGCTTTCTTT. Translating it yields CASSQGTNTEAFF.

The chain is built from TRBV7-6 and TRBJ1-3, with TRBD1 as a possible D gene (5 bases). Between the trimmed V and J ends, which lost 2 bases and 0 bases, there was a span of 14 bases. CDR3 size: 17 residues. CDR1 is SGHVS, CDR2 FNYEAQ, per germline. The CDR3 coding sequence is TGTGCCAGCAGCTTATTGGGACGGGGAAGCTCTGGAAACACCATATATTTT. It codes for CASSLLGRGSSGNTIYF.

The chain carries TRBV7-2 and TRBJ2-7; a weak D match, TRBD1 (6 bases). Germline loops: CDR1 SGHTA, CDR2 FQGNSA. The CDR3 has 16 residues. The V end lost 5 bases, the J end lost 0 bases, and 17 bases lay between the germline ends. The CDR3 protein is CASSPRQALPSYEQYF. The CDR3 DNA reads TGTGCCAGCAGCCCGCGACAGGCCCTGCCCTCCTACGAGCAGTACTTC.

The rearrangement joins TRBV28 to TRBJ1-5; the D is unclear. The germline gives CDR1 MDHEN, CDR2 SYDVKM. Trimming shortened V by 4 bases and J by 0 bases, and 22 bases separated the two germline ends. The CDR3 loop spans 19 amino acids. In DNA form, the CDR3 reads TGTGCCAGCAGTTCAACGGTCGGGCAGTCTATATATAGCAATCAGCCCCAGCATTTT. Protein sequence: CASSSTVGQSIYSNQPQHF.

V and J are TRBV9 and TRBJ2-5, with a possible D match to TRBD2 (6 bases). The CDR3 is made up of 14 amino acids. The ends were cut back, 4 bases at V and 0 bases at J, with 10 bases in the middle. The germline CDR1 and CDR2 sequences are SGDLS and YYNGEE. The CDR3: CASSSGDYQETQYF. As DNA, the CDR3 is TGTGCCAGCAGCTCCGGGGACTACCAAGAGACCCAGTACTTC. Variable domain in full (rest from reference TRBV9 and TRBJ2-5): DSGVTQTPKHLITATGQRVTLRCSPRSGDLSVYWYQQSLDQGLQFLIQYYNGEERAKGNILERFSAQQFPDLHSELNLSSLELGDSALYFCASSSGDYQETQYFGPGTRLLVL.

The chain carries TRBV19 and TRBJ2-7; D is unclear. Germline values: CDR1 LNHDA, CDR2 SQIVND (reference sequence). There are 16 residues in the CDR3. Trimming stripped 0 bases from V and 3 bases from J, with 15 bases between. CDR3 sequence: CASSIDGDTQYYEQYF. CDR3 nucleotide sequence: TGTGCCAGTAGTATAGATGGCGACACCCAATACTACGAGCAGTACTTC.

The J gene is TRBJ1-1, the V gene TRBV5-4; tentatively, D is TRBD1 (6 bases). The CDR3 runs 15 residues. V lost 5 bases, J lost 6 bases, and 20 bases lay in between. Germline CDR1 and CDR2: SGHNT and YYREEE (reference sequence). The DNA of the CDR3 is TGTGCCAGCAGACCGCGGGGGGGCGGGACCGCTGAAGCTTTCTTT. This translates into CASRPRGGGTAEAFF.